This T cell receptor beta chain was recorded in a study of early T cells in non-severe SARS-CoV-2 infection. Study information: Bulk RNA isolated from unsorted whole blood underwent sequencing; chains were not paired. Broader study findings: VDJdb matching skewed toward anti-spike CD8 responses, missing private and CD4 specificities.

About this clonotype: Its matching antigen is unknown.

Individual cDNA molecules were tagged with unique molecular identifiers, the study reported. TCRdb redid the calling of the 5' RACE reads with MiXCR, one entry per CDR3 protein. The profile covers about 85,000 distinct CDR3 sequences, with over 13% appearing a single time and 5.5% to 8% taken by the ten largest. CDR3 length: 16 amino acids. J gave up 1 base and V 0 bases, and 8 bases lay outside the gene matches. Germline V gene data show CDR1 as DFQATT and CDR2 as SNEGSKA (reference sequence). The chain links TRBV20-1 to TRBJ2-7; 8 bases line up with TRBD2. The specimen was whole blood. This receptor was taken from an adult who was a healthcare worker with PCR-confirmed SARS-CoV-2 infection or an uninfected control (not recorded which). The CDR3 sequence: CSARDRLAGRSYEQYF. The DNA of the CDR3 is TGCAGTGCTAGAGATAGGCTAGCGGGCCGGTCCTACGAGCAGTACTTC.